The 23 T cell receptor beta chains given below trace back to one sample, sequenced in a study of technical replicates of blood from a handful of donors. Profiled with immunoSEQ multiplex PCR; TCRdb holds only in-frame clones, not every one. The data show under 85,000 clones, under 98% seen once. Source material: T cells isolated from PBMCs. The receptors shown here come from a human donor in good health.

V usage is TRBV5-1 and J usage is TRBJ2-7; tentatively, D is TRBD1 (6 bases). V shed 4 bases and J shed 1 base, with 15 bases lying between them. Germline V gene lookup returns CDR1 SGHRS and CDR2 YFSETQ. This CDR3 has 15 amino acids. This CDR3 reads CASSTGQLSSYEQYF. CDR3 in DNA: TGCGCCAGCAGCACCGGACAGTTATCTTCCTACGAGCAGTACTTC.

The rearrangement uses TRBV6-5 and TRBJ2-3, with D possibly TRBD1 on 6 matching bases. Germline loops: CDR1 MNHEY, CDR2 SVGAGI. V lost 6 bases and J lost 2, with 15 bases in between. CDR3 length: 15 amino acids. The chain's CDR3 is CASSQTGPFTDTQYF. The CDR3 nucleotides are TGTGCCAGCAGCCAGACAGGACCGTTCACAGATACGCAGTATTTT.

V gene TRBV9 combines with J gene TRBJ2-1; TRBD1 might be the D (6 bases). Germline CDR1 reads SGDLS; CDR2 reads YYNGEE. The CDR3 length is 15 residues. V lost 2 bases, J lost 5 bases, and 14 bases lay in between. CDR3 sequence (DNA): TGTGCCAGCAGCGTCCCAGGGGCCACCAACAATGAGCAGTTCTTC. It is translated as CASSVPGATNNEQFF.

This clone showed up just once. The gene calls are TRBV28 and TRBJ2-5; TRBD1 agrees at 8 bases. Germline loops: CDR1 MDHEN, CDR2 SYDVKM. The CDR3 runs to 14 residues. V was clipped by 2 bases and J by 4 bases; unmatched bases: 3. CDR3 coding DNA: TGTGCCAGCAGTTTACAGGGACAGGTAGAGACCCAGTACTTC. It yields the protein CASSLQGQVETQYF. Together with reference TRBV28 and TRBJ2-5, the CDR3 gives the full variable domain: DVKVTQSSRYLVKRTGEKVFLECVQDMDHENMFWYRQDPGLGLRLIYFSYDVKMKEKGDIPEGYSVSREKKERFSLILESASTNQTSMYLCASSLQGQVETQYFGPGTRLLVL.

The chain combines TRBV15 with TRBJ2-2; a possible D gene is TRBD2 (6 bases). The CDR3 is made up of 14 amino acids. V dropped 4 bases and J dropped 8 bases, with 14 bases sitting between them. Germline assignment: CDR1 LNHNV and CDR2 YYDKDF (reference sequence). The DNA of the CDR3 is TGTGCCACCAGCATGGGACTTACTTCGGGGGAGCTGTTTTTT. The encoded protein is CATSMGLTSGELFF.

The J gene is TRBJ2-7, the V gene TRBV30, with 9 bases lining up with TRBD1. The germline V gene has CDR1 GTSNPN and CDR2 SVGIG (reference sequence). Trimming took 5 bases from V and 5 from J; bases not matched to a gene: 10. The CDR3 has 14 amino acids. The CDR3 spells CAWARGTGTNEQYF. In DNA, the CDR3 is TGTGCCTGGGCCCGAGGGACAGGGACGAACGAGCAGTACTTC.

This clone was observed a single time. The rearrangement joins TRBV29-1 to TRBJ2-7; 9 nucleotides align to TRBD2. Germline loops: CDR1 SQVTM, CDR2 ANQGSEA. With V trimmed by 6 bases and J by 7 bases, 10 bases remained unmatched. The CDR3 extends over 13 amino acids. Written as DNA, the CDR3 is TGCAGCGTAGTAGTTTTAGCGGGAGAAGAGCAGTACTTC. This gives the protein CSVVVLAGEEQYF.

This chain links TRBV11-2 with TRBJ1-2, with D maybe TRBD1 (5 bases). V shed 2 bases and J shed 3 bases, with 22 bases lying between them. The CDR3 length is 18 residues. Per the germline V gene, CDR1 is SGHAT and CDR2 is FQNNGV. The CDR3 here is CASSLLPTVGDRDYGYTF. The CDR3 region has the DNA TGTGCCAGCAGCTTATTACCGACCGTAGGGGATAGGGACTATGGCTACACCTTC.

The chain recombines TRBV19 with TRBJ1-5; D remains unclear. V lost 1 base to trimming and J lost 1 base, with 8 bases between them. CDR1 is LNHDA and CDR2 is SQIVND in the germline V gene (reference sequence). The CDR3 loop spans 15 amino acids. The CDR3 region has the DNA TGTGCCAGTAGTATAGTTGGCAGAAGCAATCAGCCCCAGCATTTT. Protein: CASSIVGRSNQPQHF.

The rearrangement joins TRBV6-5 to TRBJ2-7, with D possibly TRBD2 on 6 matching bases. This CDR3 region has 9 residues. CDR1 is MNHEY, CDR2 SVGAGI, per germline. DNA of the CDR3: TGTGCGGCGGGGTTCGAGCAGTACTTC. Its protein is CAAGFEQYF.

J is TRBJ1-2 and V is TRBV5-6; D is unresolved. Germline lookup yields CDR1 SGHDT and CDR2 YYEEEE. This CDR3 is 14 amino acids long. V gave up 0 bases and J gave up 4 bases, with 10 bases separating them. CDR3 residues: CASSLARLLYGYTF. CDR3 in DNA: TGTGCCAGCAGCTTGGCCAGACTCCTCTATGGCTACACCTTC.

V usage is TRBV18 and J usage is TRBJ2-3, with 7 bases lining up with TRBD2. Germline-derived CDR1 and CDR2 are KGHSH and LQKENI. This CDR3 comprises 14 residues. V lost 6 bases to trimming and J lost 2 bases; unmatched junction nucleotides: 5. CDR3 in amino acids: CASSLRLATDTQYF. In DNA form, the CDR3 reads TGTGCCAGCTCCTTACGACTAGCCACAGATACGCAGTATTTT.

The chain's CDR3 is CASSRGLAGAEQYF. CDR3 nucleotides: TGTGCCAGCAGCCGCGGACTAGCGGGAGCCGAGCAGTACTTC. V and J are TRBV5-4 and TRBJ2-7, with TRBD2 matching over 13 bases. Germline lookup yields CDR1 SGHNT and CDR2 YYREEE (reference sequence). The CDR3 extends over 14 amino acids. V lost 4 bases and J lost 6; bases outside the gene matches: 4.

This sequence joins TRBV20-1 and TRBJ1-2, with D unclear. This CDR3 is 11 amino acids long. The germline V gene encodes CDR1 DFQATT and CDR2 SNEGSKA (reference sequence). The ends were cut back, 6 bases at V and 8 bases at J, with 13 bases in the middle. CDR3 in DNA: TGCAGTGCAACAGAAGGAGGAGGCTACACCTTC. Translation gives CSATEGGGYTF.

This chain connects TRBV30 to TRBJ2-5; D uncertain. The CDR3 loop spans 12 amino acids. Germline loops: CDR1 GTSNPN, CDR2 SVGIG (reference sequence). V was cut by 0 bases and J by 5 bases, with 7 bases left in between. CDR3 sequence (DNA): TGTGCCTGGAGTGTACAGCCGGAGACCCAGTACTTC. Translated: CAWSVQPETQYF.

The chain recombines TRBV29-1 with TRBJ1-1; 10 bases align to TRBD1. Germline CDR1 reads SQVTM; CDR2 reads ANQGSEA. The length of the CDR3 is 12 residues. V lost 6 bases to trimming and J lost 4 bases; unmatched junction nucleotides: 2. The CDR3 loop is CSVWTGGTEAFF. CDR3 coding DNA: TGCAGCGTCTGGACAGGGGGCACTGAAGCTTTCTTT. Combining the CDR3 with reference TRBV29-1 and TRBJ1-1 gives the whole variable domain SAVISQKPSRDICQRGTSLTIQCQVDSQVTMMFWYRQQPGQSLTLIATANQGSEATYESGFVIDKFPISRPNLTFSTLTVSNMSPEDSSIYLCSVWTGGTEAFFGQGTRLTVV.

The chain employs TRBV27 and TRBJ2-2; a weak D match, TRBD2 (6 bases). V was trimmed by 2 bases and J by 3 bases, leaving 7 bases between them. In germline, CDR1 is MNHEY, CDR2 SMNVEV (reference sequence). There are 14 residues in the CDR3. Here the CDR3 reads CASSLAGYTGELFF. The CDR3 DNA sequence: TGTGCCAGCAGTTTAGCGGGATACACCGGGGAGCTGTTTTTT.

The chain has TRBV11-2 and TRBJ1-1; D possibly corresponds to TRBD1 (6 bases). Deletions cut 5 bases from V and 4 bases from J, with 14 bases between. Germline values: CDR1 SGHAT, CDR2 FQNNGV. The CDR3 loop spans 14 amino acids. CDR3 sequence reads: CASSHDRKRTEAFF. The CDR3 bases are TGTGCCAGCAGCCACGACAGGAAGCGCACTGAAGCTTTCTTT. The full variable domain, completed using reference TRBV11-2 and TRBJ1-1, is EAGVAQSPRYKIIEKRQSVAFWCNPISGHATLYWYQQILGQGPKLLIQFQNNGVVDDSQLPKDRFSAERLKGVDSTLKIQPAKLEDSAVYLCASSHDRKRTEAFFGQGTRLTVV.

CDR3 DNA: TGTGCCAGCAGCGCCAGGACTAGCGGCTACGAGCAGTACTTC. Protein product: CASSARTSGYEQYF. The chain couples TRBV7-2 to TRBJ2-7, with TRBD2 matching 10 bases. The CDR3 consists of 14 residues. With 5 bases clipped from V and 3 bases from J, the junction kept 4 bases outside the gene matches. Germline V gene sequence: CDR1 SGHTA, CDR2 FQGNSA.

V usage is TRBV7-9 and J usage is TRBJ2-7, with D possibly TRBD2 on 7 matching bases. Deletions cut 2 bases from V and 1 base from J, with 18 bases between. The CDR3 covers 17 residues. Germline lookup yields CDR1 SEHNR and CDR2 FQNEAQ (reference sequence). CDR3 sequence reads: CASSLPRGGQGSYEQYF. CDR3 bases: TGTGCCAGCAGCTTACCAAGGGGGGGGCAGGGTTCCTACGAGCAGTACTTC. Full variable domain (outside the CDR3, taken from reference TRBV7-9 and TRBJ2-7): DTGVSQNPRHKITKRGQNVTFRCDPISEHNRLYWYRQTLGQGPEFLTYFQNEAQLEKSRLLSDRFSAERPKGSFSTLEIQRTEQGDSAMYLCASSLPRGGQGSYEQYFGPGTRLTVT.

This rearrangement joins TRBV5-1 to TRBJ2-5; D possibly corresponds to TRBD1 (6 bases). Trimming shortened V by 3 bases and J by 4 bases, and 16 bases separated the two germline ends. Germline-derived CDR1 and CDR2 are SGHRS and YFSETQ. This CDR3 contains 15 residues. This chain's CDR3 is CASSSYYRVSETQYF. The CDR3 DNA is TGCGCCAGCAGCTCTTACTACAGGGTTTCAGAGACCCAGTACTTC.

Only one count was recorded for this clone. This chain connects TRBV5-4 to TRBJ2-7, with TRBD2 matching over 11 bases. V lost 2 bases, J lost 5 bases, and 6 bases stayed unmatched. There are 15 residues in the CDR3. In germline, CDR1 is SGHNT, CDR2 YYREEE (reference sequence). The CDR3 DNA reads as TGTGCCAGCAGCTTTAGCGGGAGGGCCACCAACGAGCAGTACTTC. This translates into CASSFSGRATNEQYF. The variable domain in full, completed from reference TRBV5-4 and TRBJ2-7, reads ETGVTQSPTHLIKTRGQQVTLRCSSQSGHNTVSWYQQALGQGPQFIFQYYREEENGRGNFPPRFSGLQFPNYSSELNVNALELDDSALYLCASSFSGRATNEQYFGPGTRLTVT.

The J gene is TRBJ2-2, the V gene TRBV5-4, with D perhaps TRBD2 (5 bases). The ends were cut back, 3 bases at V and 2 bases at J, with 17 bases in the middle. This CDR3 spans 17 amino acids. Per the germline V gene, CDR1 is SGHNT and CDR2 is YYREEE (reference sequence). DNA for the CDR3: TGTGCCAGCAGCTCGGGGATCGACCCTACTAACACCGGGGAGCTGTTTTTT. The encoded protein is CASSSGIDPTNTGELFF.